This T cell receptor (beta chain) comes out of a study of blood T cell repertoires in COVID-19. Across the whole study: The United States, Italy and Spain were the sources of the acute and convalescent COVID-19 samples. In each case, the material was cDNA or gDNA derived from T cells, B-cell-depleted T cells, or PBMCs.

As handled by the study authors: Reference gene primers were amplified, and this amplification served to estimate nucleated cell counts. Using immunoSEQ multiplex PCR, the repertoire was profiled, and TCRdb retains in-frame clones only, with some absent. V, J and clone size reflect that table, while D and trimming were determined from the DNA. This table holds some 180,000 clones, 60% to 85% found once. The sample comprised peripheral blood. This sequence was found in a woman in her forties or fifties with active or convalescent COVID-19.

The CDR3 region has the DNA TGTGCCAGCAACACCCAGGGCAAATCACCCCTCCACTTT. The encoded protein is CASNTQGKSPLHF. The chain couples TRBV7-2 to TRBJ1-6; weak D call: TRBD1 (5 bases). The germline V gene encodes CDR1 SGHTA and CDR2 FQGNSA. V lost 7 bases and J 10 bases, leaving 14 bases between the germline ends. This CDR3 contains 13 residues.